Listed below are T cell receptor beta chains from one sample, sequenced in a study of blood T cells in healthy people across ages. A single record per CDR3 protein comes from TCRdb applying MiXCR to the 5' RACE reads. The sample holds approximately 700,000 distinct CDR3 sequences, 32% seen once. The sample was blood. The receptors shown here come from a woman of 80 years or more in good health. Each CDR3 is given with its conserved first and last residue. The D gene is left open where the match is weak. Clone size is stated in some rows and not others, as once, few, many or a class when expanded.

TRBD2,TRBJ2-1,TRBV5-4,many,TGTGCCAGCAGCTTGGCCGGGACTAGCAATAATGAGCAGTTCTTC,CASSLAGTSNNEQFF
TRBD1,TRBJ1-5,TRBV27,NA,TGTGCCAGCAGTCCGACGACAGGGTCTATAGGCAATCAGCCCCAGCATTTT,CASSPTTGSIGNQPQHF
NA,TRBJ2-7,TRBV10-2,NA,TGCGCCAGCAGTGACCTTAGCCCCTACGAGCAGTACTTC,CASSDLSPYEQYF
TRBD2,TRBJ2-5,TRBV2,NA,TGTGCCAGCAGTGAGATTCTAGCGGGGGCCAGGGATGAGCAGTACTTC,CASSEILAGARDEQYF
NA,TRBJ1-1,TRBV7-9,many,TGTGCCAGCAGCTTAGAATCCAAGAACACTGAAGCTTTCTTT,CASSLESKNTEAFF
TRBD2,TRBJ2-1,TRBV5-6,NA,TGTGCCAGCAGCTTGGCCGCTTCAGCGGGGATAGGGGATGAGCAGTTCTTC,CASSLAASAGIGDEQFF
NA,TRBJ2-7,TRBV20-1,many,TGCAGTGCTAGGGGGGATGTTGGTCAGGGCTACGAGCAGTACTTC,CSARGDVGQGYEQYF
NA,TRBJ2-5,TRBV7-8,few,TGTGCCAGCAGCTTAGTGGGCCCTGCCGAGACCCAGTACTTC,CASSLVGPAETQYF
NA,TRBJ1-5,TRBV6-2/TRBV6-3,NA,TGTGCCAGCAGGGCCGGAGTAGGGCCCAATCAGCCCCAGCATTTT,CASRAGVGPNQPQHF
NA,TRBJ2-1,TRBV6-2/TRBV6-3,NA,TGTGCCAGCAGTTACTCGCAGGGAAAGGGAAACAATGAGCAGTTCTTC,CASSYSQGKGNNEQFF
NA,TRBJ1-5,TRBV15,NA,TGTGCCACCAGCAGCTTTAATCAGCCCCAGCATTTT,CATSSFNQPQHF
NA,TRBJ2-1,TRBV29-1,many,TGCAGCGGAATGGGTCGGCCCTACAATGAGCAGTTCTTC,CSGMGRPYNEQFF
NA,TRBJ1-2,TRBV12-3/TRBV12-4,many,TGTGCCAGCAGCCGGGGACGGACCCTCACCCCTAACTATGGCTACACCTTC,CASSRGRTLTPNYGYTF
NA,TRBJ1-1,TRBV29-1,NA,TGCAGCGTCCCCCCATCCCGGGGGACCATGAACACTGAAGCTTTCTTT,CSVPPSRGTMNTEAFF